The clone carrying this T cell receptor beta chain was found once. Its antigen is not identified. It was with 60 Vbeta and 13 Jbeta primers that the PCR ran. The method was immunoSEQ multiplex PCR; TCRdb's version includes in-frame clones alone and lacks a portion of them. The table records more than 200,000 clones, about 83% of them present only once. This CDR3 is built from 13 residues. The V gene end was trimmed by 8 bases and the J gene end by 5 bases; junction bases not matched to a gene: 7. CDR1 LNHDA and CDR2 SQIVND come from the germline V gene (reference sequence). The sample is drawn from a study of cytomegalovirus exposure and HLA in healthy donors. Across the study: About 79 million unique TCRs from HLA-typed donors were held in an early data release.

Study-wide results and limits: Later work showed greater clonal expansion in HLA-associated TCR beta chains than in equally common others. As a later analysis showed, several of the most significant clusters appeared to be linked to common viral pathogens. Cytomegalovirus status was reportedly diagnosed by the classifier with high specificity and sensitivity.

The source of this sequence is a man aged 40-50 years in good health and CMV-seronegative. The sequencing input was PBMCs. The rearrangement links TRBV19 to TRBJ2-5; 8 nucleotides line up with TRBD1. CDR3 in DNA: TGTGCCAGTGCGAGGGACAGGATGGAGACCCAGTACTTC. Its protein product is CASARDRMETQYF.